This T cell receptor (beta chain) was found in a study of identifying expanded T cells in peripheral blood. There are 13 residues in the CDR3. Trimming cost V 3 bases and J 5 bases; bases outside gene matches: 3. Germline V gives CDR1 LNHDA, CDR2 SQIVND (reference sequence). The repertoire was sequenced with immunoSEQ multiplex PCR; TCRdb's copy has only in-frame clones and lacks some. The sample lists just over 90,000 clones; about nine tenths were seen once. Material: blood. The gene calls are TRBV19 and TRBJ2-7; 8 bases map to TRBD1. The sequence derives from a person aged 18 to 75 in good health. CDR3 sequence (DNA): TGTGCCAGTAGTATCGACAGGGGTGACGAGCAGTACTTC. Amino acid sequence: CASSIDRGDEQYF.